The following is a T cell receptor (beta chain) sequence with its context. The target of this receptor is not known. Within one base of it there is no much larger clone, and no base qualities were kept. The data derive from a study of T-cell reconstitution after alpha-beta-depleted transplantation in children (dated by TCRdb to 2015 to 2016). With respect to the entire study: Using TCR repertoire profiling, the study followed T-cell immune reconstitution in a quantitative way in children after TCRalphabeta/CD19-depleted allogeneic hematopoietic cell transplantation.

Libraries came from PCR. The instrument was an Illumina HiSeq 2500. Molecular barcoding was employed in the preparation of TCR libraries, with unique molecular identifiers being used to normalize TCRbeta repertoire quantification. TCRdb cleaned the public reads at Q25 with fastp, built clones with MiXCR and kept in-frame beta chains. Records with the same CDR3 protein are collapsed into one entry carrying the most frequent genes and DNA. For this sample the table gives some 550,000 distinct CDR3 sequences, of which 23% were detected only once. 13% to 15% of the sample belongs to the ten largest clones. The sample's treatment or condition label, in plain terms: allogeneic hematopoietic cell transplantation with graft depleted of TCRalphabeta T cells and CD19 B cells. Transplant recipients were children who received TCRalphabeta/CD19-depleted allogeneic hematopoietic cell grafts. Findings and caveats that apply to the study as a whole: About two months after transplant, the apparently early recovery of alphabetaT-cell counts reportedly depended on just several hundred clones that had expanded rapidly and came from non-depleted graft cells. The frequencies of hyperexpanded clones fell over the following months, and after one year, T-cell counts and TCRbeta diversity were mostly attributed to newly produced T cells. In some patients, the high TCRbeta diversity seen at day 60 was put down to recipient T cells and intrathymic progenitors that had survived conditioning.

From a lookup of the germline V gene, CDR1 and CDR2 are SGHAT and FQNNGV. From the cysteine up to the phenylalanine, the CDR3 has a length of 13 residues. Only the CDR3 portion is preserved as DNA: 39 bases, with reading frame beginning at the first base. Trimming accounts for 11 bases at V and 5 bases at J, while the number of junction bases matched to no gene is 5. This receptor was identified in a boy less than two years old who had a stem cell transplant for acute myeloid leukemia, so the T cells may come from the graft donor. This receptor chain uses TRBV11-2 and TRBJ2-1, with 11 bases aligning to TRBD2. Sample: PBMCs, mostly from graft donor cells, taken 360 days after TCRalphabeta/CD19-depleted stem cell transplant. For the CDR3, the sequence is CAGGTSGNNEQFF. In nucleotide form, the sequence is TGTGCCGGGGGGACTAGCGGAAACAATGAGCAGTTCTTC.